In its sample, the clone carrying this TCR beta chain was seen once. These data originate in a study of blood T cell repertoires in COVID-19. Study details: There were acute and convalescent COVID-19 samples, and they came from the United States, Italy and Spain. T cells, B-cell-depleted T cells, or PBMCs supplied cDNA or gDNA.

The CDR3 is made up of 12 amino acids. Losses at the gene ends were 5 bases for V and 5 bases for J; bases not matched to a gene: 2. The germline CDR1 and CDR2 sequences are SGHDT and YYEEEE. In the authors' workflow: Amplification from reference gene primers served as the basis for estimated nucleated cell counts. The assay was immunoSEQ multiplex PCR, and TCRdb's table has in-frame clones only and misses some. D and trimming were read from the DNA, whereas the V and J calls and clone size are those reported in that table. The table lists approximately 200,000 clones, about 88% of them singletons. The chain uses TRBV5-6 and TRBJ2-5; the match to TRBD2 covers 8 bases. The sequence was collected from a man aged 50 to 60 who had recovered from COVID-19. Sequences were obtained from peripheral blood. The CDR3 region has the DNA TGTGCCAGCAGGGTAGCGGGGGAGACCCAGTACTTC. Encoded protein: CASRVAGETQYF. Full variable domain (rest looked up from reference TRBV5-6 and TRBJ2-5): DAGVTQSPTHLIKTRGQQVTLRCSPKSGHDTVSWYQQALGQGPQFIFQYYEEEERQRGNFPDRFSGHQFPNYSSELNVNALLLGDSALYLCASRVAGETQYFGPGTRLLVL.